Given below is one T cell receptor beta chain in context. Its antigen is undetermined. The record originates from a study of T-cell memory formation after mild COVID-19. Study in general: For the most part, TCR clusters were specific to one donor.

Regarding the study as a whole: The study found contracting CD4+ clones mainly in CM and EM and contracting CD8+ clones in EMRA.

Using its own MiXCR run on the 5' RACE reads, TCRdb lists one record per CDR3 protein. This sample has roughly 340,000 distinct CDR3 sequences, with 15% to 20% found just once. The CDR3 has 14 amino acids. The germline V and J ends were trimmed by 4 bases and 3 bases, with 13 bases remaining between them. CDR1 is MGHRA, CDR2 YSYEKL, per germline. The source of this sequence is a man younger than 30 who had mild COVID-19 (a few samples of this study predate the infection). Cell type and time point are not known. V usage is TRBV4-1 and J usage is TRBJ2-7, with D possibly matching TRBD1 (5 bases). What was sequenced was PBMCs or a T cell subset sorted from them (not recorded which). The CDR3 loop is CASSLRTSCYEQYF. CDR3 DNA sequence: TGCGCCAGCAGCCTGCGGACATCCTGCTACGAGCAGTACTTC.